This T cell receptor beta chain comes out of a study of Graves' ophthalmopathy and Graves' hyperthyroidism. Across the study: Stable hyperthyroidism referred to disease that showed no ophthalmopathy within 18 months of follow-up. Overall study findings and caveats: Appearing in blood as well were most expanded thyroid clonotypes above 0.001 frequency.

TCR beta CDR3 regions were amplified from RNA transcripts. First-round RT-PCR with HTBI primers preceded a second-round multiplex PCR. TCRdb reanalysed the multiplex PCR reads using MiXCR and keeps one entry per CDR3 protein. The sample carries 900,000 to 1,200,000 distinct CDR3 sequences, less than 45% recorded once. This clonotype was picked up many times. The antigen is undetermined. Reliance was placed on clinical symptoms, serum thyroxine, TRAb, thyroid ultrasound and orbital computed tomography for diagnosis. The sequencing sample was made of peripheral blood or thyroid tissue (not recorded which). This sequence originates from an adult man with Graves' hyperthyroidism.

CDR3 bases: TGCGCCAGCAGCCCAGGGATAGTGAACACTGAAGCTTTCTTT. Amino acid sequence: CASSPGIVNTEAFF. The J gene is TRBJ1-1, the V gene TRBV4-1, with D possibly matching TRBD1 (5 bases). V was clipped by 4 bases and J by 0 bases, with 9 bases between them. The germline gives CDR1 MGHRA, CDR2 YSYEKL. CDR3 size: 14 residues.